This TCR beta chain was profiled in a study of low-dose radiotherapy and immunotherapy resistance in tumors. In the study overall: Radiation delivery to Cohort 1 consisted of 0.5 Gy per fraction every 2 weeks, summing to 6.5 Gy. Every six weeks patients received intravenous ipilimumab 1 mg/kg, and every two weeks they received intravenous nivolumab 240 mg.

Germline assignment: CDR1 KGHSY and CDR2 FQNENV. The V end was cut by 1 base, the J end by 2 bases, with 12 bases between. CDR3 length: 16 amino acids. This clonotype has just one count. Time point reported: after trial treatment. Treatment noted: LDRT plus nivolumab, ipilimumab, low-dose cyclophosphamide and aspirin (RACIN trial). The donors, trial participants, received nivolumab, ipilimumab, aspirin, low-dose cyclophosphamide and low-dose radiotherapy. Eligibility criteria specified advanced solid malignancies devoid of tumor-infiltrating lymphocytes. With TRAV- and TRBV-specific primers, first-strand cDNA was made, covering the alpha and beta chains. The authors amplified TCRs for approximately 20 PCR cycles with a constant-region primer and a V-primer adapter. Via MiXCR, TCRdb re-called the reads, giving one row per CDR3 protein. The table includes around 80,000 distinct CDR3 sequences, around a sixth detected once.

The TCR comes from a male donor with prostate cancer. The chain employs TRBV16 and TRBJ1-5, with TRBD1 as a possible D gene (6 bases). The sample was PBMCs, taken after low-dose radiotherapy plus immunotherapy. The CDR3 DNA reads TGTGCCAGCAGCCAATATGGAAGGGGGGGCAATCAGCCCCAGCATTTT. Its protein is CASSQYGRGGNQPQHF.